Included here is one T cell receptor beta chain sequence, with context. These data belong to a study of radiotherapy plus CTLA-4 blockade in lung cancer. The CDR3 extends over 14 amino acids. Germline CDR1 SQVTM, CDR2 ANQGSEA. After removal of 8 bases from V and 3 bases from J, the junction contained 10 bases not matched to a gene. Sequencing used immunoSEQ multiplex PCR; TCRdb keeps in-frame clones, though not all of them. The sample contains about 78,000 clones, around 87% of which appear only once. This TCR was sampled from a human donor with non-small cell lung cancer who had stable disease on radiotherapy plus ipilimumab. The chain joins TRBV29-1 to TRBJ2-3; TRBD2 matches 8 bases. Material: peripheral blood, obtained from a patient treated with radiotherapy plus ipilimumab. This chain's CDR3 is CSLSGEGLTDTQYF. CDR3 bases: TGCAGCCTTAGCGGGGAGGGTCTGACAGATACGCAGTATTTT.